This paragraph covers one T cell receptor beta chain sequence. Its matching antigen is unknown. Germline V gene sequence: CDR1 DFQATT, CDR2 SNEGSKA (reference sequence). This CDR3 comprises 9 residues. Trimming removed 7 bases from V and 9 bases from J, with 9 bases in between. Both 60 Vbeta primers and 13 Jbeta primers went into the PCR. Data came from immunoSEQ multiplex PCR; TCRdb stores just in-frame clones and leaves some out. The data show about 93,000 clones, around 84% seen once. The sample originates from a study of cytomegalovirus exposure and HLA in healthy donors. Findings and limits, study-wide: Most CMV-associated TCR beta chains were later found to appear HLA-restricted. A later analysis linked 16,951 TCR beta sequences to HLA alleles at 0.05 false discovery rate.

The clonotype originates from a woman in her 40s in good health and CMV-seronegative. Input material: PBMCs. The gene calls are TRBV20-1 and TRBJ2-5; perhaps TRBD2 as D (6 bases). In DNA form, the CDR3 reads TGCAGTGTTAGGGAGGCCCAGTACTTC. Its protein product is CSVREAQYF.